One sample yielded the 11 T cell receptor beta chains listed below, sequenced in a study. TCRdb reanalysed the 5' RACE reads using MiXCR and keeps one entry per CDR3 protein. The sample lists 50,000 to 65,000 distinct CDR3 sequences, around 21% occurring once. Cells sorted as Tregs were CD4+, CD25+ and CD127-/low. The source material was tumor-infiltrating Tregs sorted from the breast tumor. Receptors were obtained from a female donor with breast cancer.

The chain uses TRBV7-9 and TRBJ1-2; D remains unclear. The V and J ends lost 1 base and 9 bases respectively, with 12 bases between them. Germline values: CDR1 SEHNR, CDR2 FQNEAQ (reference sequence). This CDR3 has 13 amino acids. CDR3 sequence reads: CASSLGWVVSYTF. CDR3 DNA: TGTGCCAGCAGCTTAGGCTGGGTCGTTAGCTACACCTTC.

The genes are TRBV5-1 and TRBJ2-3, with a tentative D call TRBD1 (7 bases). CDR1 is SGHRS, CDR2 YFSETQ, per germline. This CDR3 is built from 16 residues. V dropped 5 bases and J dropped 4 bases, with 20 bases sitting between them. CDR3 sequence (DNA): TGCGCCAGCAGGGGCGGGACAGACTTTGTTGCAGATACGCAGTATTTT. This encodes CASRGGTDFVADTQYF.

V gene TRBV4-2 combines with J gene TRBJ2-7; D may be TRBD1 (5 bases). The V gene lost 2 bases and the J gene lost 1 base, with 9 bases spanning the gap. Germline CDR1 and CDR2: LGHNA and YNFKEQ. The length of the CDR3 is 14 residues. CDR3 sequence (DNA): TGTGCCAGCAGCCAACCACAGGTTTCCTACGAGCAGTACTTC. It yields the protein CASSQPQVSYEQYF.

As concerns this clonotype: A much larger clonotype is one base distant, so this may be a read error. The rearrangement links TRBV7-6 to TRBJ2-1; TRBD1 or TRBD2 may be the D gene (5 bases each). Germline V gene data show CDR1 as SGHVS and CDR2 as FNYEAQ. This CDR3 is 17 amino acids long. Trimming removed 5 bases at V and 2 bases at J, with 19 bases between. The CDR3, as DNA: TGTGCCAGCAGCAAGTCGCCCTTATCGGGACCCTACAATGAGCAGTTCTTC. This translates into CASSKSPLSGPYNEQFF.

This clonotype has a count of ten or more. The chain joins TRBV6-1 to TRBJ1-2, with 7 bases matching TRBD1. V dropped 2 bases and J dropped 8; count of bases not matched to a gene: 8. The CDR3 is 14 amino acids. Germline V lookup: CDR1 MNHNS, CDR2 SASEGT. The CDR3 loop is CASSEYGRTGGYTF. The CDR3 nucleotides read TGTGCCAGCAGTGAATACGGGAGGACAGGAGGCTACACCTTC.

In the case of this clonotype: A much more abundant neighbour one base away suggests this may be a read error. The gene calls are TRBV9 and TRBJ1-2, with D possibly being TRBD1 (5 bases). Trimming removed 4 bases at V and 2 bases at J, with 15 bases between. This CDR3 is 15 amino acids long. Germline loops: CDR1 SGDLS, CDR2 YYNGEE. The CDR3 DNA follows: TGTGCCAGCAGCCCCTGCCACGGACAAAACTATGGCTACACCTTC. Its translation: CASSPCHGQNYGYTF.

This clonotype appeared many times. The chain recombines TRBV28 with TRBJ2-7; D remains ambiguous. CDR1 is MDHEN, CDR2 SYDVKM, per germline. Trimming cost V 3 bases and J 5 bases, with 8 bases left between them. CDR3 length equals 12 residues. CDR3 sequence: CASSFYRDEQYF. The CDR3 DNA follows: TGTGCCAGCAGTTTCTACAGAGACGAGCAGTACTTC.

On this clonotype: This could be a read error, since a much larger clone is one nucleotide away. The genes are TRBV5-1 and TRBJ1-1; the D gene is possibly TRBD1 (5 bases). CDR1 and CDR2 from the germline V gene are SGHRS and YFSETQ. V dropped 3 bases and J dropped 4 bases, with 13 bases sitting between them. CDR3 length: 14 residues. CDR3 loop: CASSSAGASTEAFF. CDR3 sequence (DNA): TGCGCCAGCAGCTCCGCCGGGGCGAGCACTGAAGCTTTCTTT.

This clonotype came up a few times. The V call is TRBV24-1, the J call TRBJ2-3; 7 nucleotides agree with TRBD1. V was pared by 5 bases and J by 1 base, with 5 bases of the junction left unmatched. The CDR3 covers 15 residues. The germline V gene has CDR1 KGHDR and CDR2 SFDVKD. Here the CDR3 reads CATSGGQSRTDTQYF. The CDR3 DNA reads TGTGCCACCAGTGGGGGACAGAGCCGCACAGATACGCAGTATTTT.

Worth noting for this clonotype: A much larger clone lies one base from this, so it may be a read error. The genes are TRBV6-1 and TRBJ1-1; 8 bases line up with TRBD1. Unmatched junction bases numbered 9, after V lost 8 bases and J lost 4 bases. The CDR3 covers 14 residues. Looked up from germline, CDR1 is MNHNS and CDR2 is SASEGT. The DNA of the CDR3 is TGTGCCAGCGGCCGCTTCACAGGGGGCACTGAAGCTTTCTTT. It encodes CASGRFTGGTEAFF.

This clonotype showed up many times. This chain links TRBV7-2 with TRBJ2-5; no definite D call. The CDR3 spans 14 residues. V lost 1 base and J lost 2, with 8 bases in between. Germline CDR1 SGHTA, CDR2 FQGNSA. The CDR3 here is CASSLGSLQETQYF. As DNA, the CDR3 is TGTGCCAGCAGCTTAGGGAGCCTACAAGAGACCCAGTACTTC.